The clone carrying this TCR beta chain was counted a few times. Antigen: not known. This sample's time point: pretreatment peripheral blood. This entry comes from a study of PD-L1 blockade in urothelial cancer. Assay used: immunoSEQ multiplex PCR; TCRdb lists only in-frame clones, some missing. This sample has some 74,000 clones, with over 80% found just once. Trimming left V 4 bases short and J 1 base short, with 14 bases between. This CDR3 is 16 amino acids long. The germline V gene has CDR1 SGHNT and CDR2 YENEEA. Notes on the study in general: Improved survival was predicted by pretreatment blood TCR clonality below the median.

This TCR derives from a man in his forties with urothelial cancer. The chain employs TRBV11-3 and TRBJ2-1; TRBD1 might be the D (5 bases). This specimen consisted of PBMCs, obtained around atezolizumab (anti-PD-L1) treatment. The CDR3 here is CASSSKDGQSYNEQFF. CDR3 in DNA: TGTGCCAGCAGCTCAAAAGACGGACAATCCTACAATGAGCAGTTCTTC. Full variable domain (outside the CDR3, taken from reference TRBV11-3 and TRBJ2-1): EAGVVQSPRYKIIEKKQPVAFWCNPISGHNTLYWYLQNLGQGPELLIRYENEEAVDDSQLPKDRFSAERLKGVDSTLKIQPAELGDSAVYLCASSSKDGQSYNEQFFGPGTRLTVL.